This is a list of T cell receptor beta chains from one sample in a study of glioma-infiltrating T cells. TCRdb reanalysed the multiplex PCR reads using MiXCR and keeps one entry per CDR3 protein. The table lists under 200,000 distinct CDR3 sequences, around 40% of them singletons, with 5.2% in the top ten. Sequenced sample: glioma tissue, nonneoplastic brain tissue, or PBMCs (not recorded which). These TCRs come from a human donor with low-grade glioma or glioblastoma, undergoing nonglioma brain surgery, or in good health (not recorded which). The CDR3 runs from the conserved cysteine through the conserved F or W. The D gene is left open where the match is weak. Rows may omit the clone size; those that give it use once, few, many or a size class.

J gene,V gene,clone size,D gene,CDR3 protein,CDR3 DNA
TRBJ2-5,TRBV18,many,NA,CASSPSQQETQYF,TGTGCCAGCTCACCATCGCAGCAAGAGACCCAGTACTTC
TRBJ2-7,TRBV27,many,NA,CASSLRHRSYEQYF,TGTGCCAGCAGTTTACGACACCGCTCCTACGAGCAGTACTTC
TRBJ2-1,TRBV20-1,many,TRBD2,CSAINSGVSYNEQFF,TGCAGTGCAATAAATAGCGGGGTCTCCTACAATGAGCAGTTCTTC
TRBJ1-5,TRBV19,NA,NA,CASSSGTSPGQPQHF,TGTGCCAGTAGTTCCGGGACAAGTCCCGGGCAGCCCCAGCATTTT
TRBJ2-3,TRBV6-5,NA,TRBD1,CACIHRDRVTDTQYF,TGTGCCTGCATTCACCGGGACAGAGTCACAGATACGCAGTATTTT
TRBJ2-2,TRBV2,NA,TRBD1,CASREGQGQGELLF,TGTGCCAGCAGAGAGGGACAGGGCCAGGGAGAGCTGTTATTT
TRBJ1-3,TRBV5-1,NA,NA,CASSLDRNTIYF,TGCGCCAGCAGCTTGGACCGAAACACCATATATTTT
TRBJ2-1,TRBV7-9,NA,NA,CASSATYEQFF,TGTGCCAGCAGCGCCACCTACGAGCAGTTCTTC
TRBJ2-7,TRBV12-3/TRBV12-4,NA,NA,CASRERRSYEQYF,TGTGCCAGCAGAGAACGTCGTTCATACGAGCAGTACTTC
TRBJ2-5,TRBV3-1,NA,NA,CASSQDFETAQETQYF,TGTGCCAGCAGCCAAGATTTCGAGACAGCACAAGAGACCCAGTACTTC
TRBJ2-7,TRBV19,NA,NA,CASSKTTLSEQYF,TGTGCCAGTAGTAAAACGACTCTCTCCGAGCAGTACTTC
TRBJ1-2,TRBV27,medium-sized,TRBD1,CASSLSQGTDYGYTF,TGTGCCAGCAGTTTATCACAGGGGACGGACTATGGCTACACCTTC
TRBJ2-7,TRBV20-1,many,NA,CSAHPSGRHNYEQYF,TGCAGTGCTCATCCTTCGGGACGGCATAACTACGAGCAGTACTTC
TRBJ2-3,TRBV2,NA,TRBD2,CASILLAGGPDTQYF,TGTGCCAGCATCCTACTAGCGGGAGGGCCAGATACGCAGTATTTT
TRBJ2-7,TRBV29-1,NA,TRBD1,CRVGQGAPYEQYF,TGCAGAGTGGGACAGGGGGCCCCCTACGAGCAGTACTTC
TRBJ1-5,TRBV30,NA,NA,CAGGVGNQPQHF,TGTGCCGGGGGAGTGGGCAATCAGCCCCAGCATTTT
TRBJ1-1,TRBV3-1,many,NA,CASSHTTGIEAFF,TGTGCCAGCAGCCATACCACCGGGATCGAAGCTTTCTTT
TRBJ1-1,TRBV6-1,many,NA,CASSYMGAWDTENTEAFF,TGTGCCAGCAGTTATATGGGGGCTTGGGACACCGAGAACACTGAAGCTTTCTTT
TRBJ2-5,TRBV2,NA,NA,CAISWGTQYF,TGTGCCATCAGTTGGGGGACCCAGTACTTC
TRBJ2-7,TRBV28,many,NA,CASNPRDAGEQYF,TGTGCCAGCAACCCCAGGGACGCTGGAGAGCAGTACTTC
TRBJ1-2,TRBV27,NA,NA,CASSFGRRSNYGYTF,TGTGCCAGCAGTTTTGGACGGCGATCTAACTATGGCTACACCTTC
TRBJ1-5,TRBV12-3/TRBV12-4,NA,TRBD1,CASSLEYPKGGRVQPQHF,TGTGCCAGCAGTTTAGAGTACCCGAAAGGGGGCAGAGTCCAGCCCCAGCATTTT
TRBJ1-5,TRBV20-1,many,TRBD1,CSAPRDRAYQPQHF,TGCAGTGCCCCCCGGGACAGGGCCTATCAGCCCCAGCATTTT
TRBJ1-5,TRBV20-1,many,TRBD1,CSAQGQGGNQPQHF,TGCAGTGCTCAAGGACAGGGAGGGAATCAGCCCCAGCATTTT
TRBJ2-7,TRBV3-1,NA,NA,CASSRDSGSDAYEQYF,TGTGCCAGCAGCCGGGACAGCGGGAGCGACGCCTACGAGCAGTACTTC
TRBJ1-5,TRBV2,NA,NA,CASSEAGKPQHF,TGTGCCAGCAGTGAGGCCGGGAAGCCCCAGCATTTT
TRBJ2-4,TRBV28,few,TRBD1,CASTGQKNIQYF,TGTGCCAGCACGGGACAGAAAAACATTCAGTACTTC
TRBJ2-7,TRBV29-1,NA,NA,CSVASRLSYEQYF,TGCAGCGTTGCCAGCCGACTCTCCTACGAGCAGTACTTC